This record covers a single T cell receptor (beta chain). This clonotype has only a few counts. Its antigen specificity is not known. Per-base qualities were not stored, and no clone one base away is much larger. Sequencer: Illumina NovaSeq 6000. TCR cDNA was made using 5'RACE template switching, a step that added a universal primer site and unique molecular identifiers. cDNA synthesis was primed from both the TCR alpha and TCR beta constant segments. Library amplification used two PCR steps, and the second PCR step added sample barcodes and sequencing adapters. Sequencing of libraries was done on Illumina HiSeq 2500 (2x100 bp) or NovaSeq (2x150 bp). In the original analysis: Demultiplexing of reads and collapsing into UMI consensus sequences were performed with MIGEC, and V(D)J alignment was carried out with MiXCR. Vaccine-responding clonotypes were identified with edgeR using replicate PBMC samples, with FDR below 0.01 and a log2 fold change above 5 up to day 15 being required. Each bulk clonotype received a CD4 or CD8 identity based on whether the sequenced CD4 or CD8 repertoire contained that clonotype at higher abundance. Starting from the raw public reads, TCRdb applied fastp trimming at Q25, assembled clones with MiXCR and retained in-frame beta chains. Rows are unified per CDR3 protein, each entry keeping the most common DNA and genes. The V and J calls were not made by the authors but by TCRdb's processing. This sample lists some 390,000 distinct CDR3 sequences; approximately 19% were detected once. The leading ten clones occupy over 15% of the sample.

The source of the sample is a study of T cells after yellow fever vaccination (dated by TCRdb to the late 2010s). At the level of the whole study: The SMART-Seq v4 Ultra Low Input RNA kit was used to prepare libraries from fractions with low cell numbers. Bulk TCR alpha and beta repertoires were sequenced longitudinally to track T-cell clones before and after primary and booster YFV17D yellow fever vaccination. Two healthy male donors made up the cohort, one aged 18 to 29 years and the other aged 30 to 39 years. Blood samples were taken at several timepoints before and after primary and secondary immunization, and bulk PBMC replicates and cell subsets were isolated. What the study reported, not specific to this receptor: Computational filtering was needed because FACS-sorted repertoires could contain abundant contaminating clonotypes from the bulk population. A small share of clonotypes occurred in both CD4 and CD8 compartments, likely arising from convergent recombination. Because only a couple of donors were included in the study, the extent to which the findings can be generalized is limited. After the booster, most clones that had expanded after primary vaccination were detected again (about 97% of CD4 and roughly nine tenths of CD8), suggesting broad maintenance of memory. Compared with the primary T-cell response, the secondary T-cell response was weaker but faster, peaking on day 5 rather than day 15.

What this sample's treatment or condition label stands for: live attenuated yellow fever vaccine strain. At each blood-draw timepoint, two biological replicates of bulk PBMCs were collected. PBMCs were isolated from peripheral blood using a standard Ficoll-Paque protocol. RNA was extracted with TriZol from bulk PBMCs, CD4 and CD8 fractions, and dextramer-positive and dextramer-negative fractions. Sequences SGHTA (CDR1) and FQGNSA (CDR2) are obtained from the germline V gene. The cysteine opens and the phenylalanine closes a CDR3 of 12 amino acids. Of the read, only the CDR3 DNA is kept; its 36 bases are in frame from base 1. V and J are truncated by 3 bases and 7 bases respectively, leaving an intervening sequence of 9 bases.

Here the chain combines TRBV7-2 and TRBJ1-2, and the D gene may be TRBD1, 5 bases matching. Source: PBMCs, taken before the yellow fever booster vaccination. The TCR originated in a man aged 18 to 30 who received the YFV17D yellow fever vaccine. The CDR3 region reads CASSFRDGGYTF. The nucleotide sequence reads as follows: TGTGCCAGCAGCTTCAGGGACGGTGGCTACACCTTC.